This TCR beta chain originates from a study of blood T cell repertoires in COVID-19. Study summary: Italy, Spain and the United States were the sources of the convalescent and acute COVID-19 samples. T cells, B-cell-depleted T cells, or PBMCs supplied cDNA or gDNA.

Authors' analysis steps: Reference gene primer amplification gave estimated nucleated cell counts. The data were produced by immunoSEQ multiplex PCR, yet TCRdb's version contains in-frame clones alone and is incomplete. The V and J calls and clone size come from that table; D and trimming were worked out from the DNA. This table has fewer than 300,000 clones, approximately 85% appearing once. The length of the CDR3 is 16 residues. Trimming shortened V by 5 bases and J by 3 bases, and 19 bases separated the two germline ends. Germline CDR1 reads MDHEN; CDR2 reads SYDVKM. Enrolment of Seattle patients took place during active infection, and they were followed longitudinally.

The sample consisted of peripheral blood. The V gene is TRBV28, the J gene TRBJ1-1; a possible D gene is TRBD1 (5 bases). This receptor was taken from a human donor with COVID-19, enrolled during active disease. The donor label of this sample is uncertain. In DNA form, the CDR3 reads TGTGCCAGCAGTCCTCCAGGGATTGGCGCGGACACTGAAGCTTTCTTT. This translates into CASSPPGIGADTEAFF. Full variable domain (rest looked up from reference TRBV28 and TRBJ1-1): DVKVTQSSRYLVKRTGEKVFLECVQDMDHENMFWYRQDPGLGLRLIYFSYDVKMKEKGDIPEGYSVSREKKERFSLILESASTNQTSMYLCASSPPGIGADTEAFFGQGTRLTVV.